This T cell receptor (beta chain) derives from a study of blood T cell repertoires in COVID-19. Study context: T cells, B-cell-depleted T cells, or PBMCs supplied cDNA or gDNA.

V lost 6 bases to trimming and J lost 5 bases; unmatched junction nucleotides: 7. Germline CDR1 LNHDA, CDR2 SQIVND (reference sequence). This CDR3 comprises 14 residues. Measured with immunoSEQ multiplex PCR; TCRdb has only the in-frame clones, and not every one. Among approximately 140,000 clones listed, approximately 92% were seen once. The sequencing input was peripheral blood. This TCR was recovered from a man in his late teens or twenties with COVID-19, enrolled during active disease. The chain recombines TRBV19 with TRBJ1-1; 9 nucleotides line up with TRBD1. For the CDR3, the DNA is TGTGCCAGTAGGGCACAGGGGGCTGGGACTGAAGCTTTCTTT. Amino acid sequence: CASRAQGAGTEAFF.